Presented here are 24 T cell receptor beta chains from one specimen sequenced in a study of lung T cells in sarcoidosis with Löfgren's syndrome. TCRdb redid the calling of the reads with MiXCR, one entry per CDR3 protein. Of 2,500 to 3,500 distinct CDR3 sequences in the sample, around a quarter were seen once. Sequencing used CD4+ T cells from bronchoalveolar lavage. Receptor source: a human donor with sarcoidosis (Löfgren's syndrome or another form), or a control subject (not recorded which).

To note about this clonotype: The junction departs from the called germline gene at one end, perhaps through a read error. V and J are TRBV4-2 and TRBJ2-3; D may be TRBD2 (7 bases). This CDR3 has 17 residues. Germline lookup yields CDR1 LGHNA and CDR2 YNFKEQ. The CDR3 bases are TGTGCCGGCAGCCACCTTGGTGGGGGGGCGGGCACAGATACGCAGTATTTT. As protein: CAGSHLGGGAGTDTQYF.

The rearrangement links TRBV19 to TRBJ1-5; D remains unclear. The V gene's germline CDR1 is LNHDA and CDR2 SQIVND (reference sequence). Trimming cost V 6 bases and J 7 bases, with 13 bases left between them. This CDR3 spans 13 amino acids. CDR3 protein: CASSDSLEQPQHF. CDR3 in DNA: TGTGCCAGTAGCGACTCGCTAGAGCAGCCCCAGCATTTT.

This clonotype is medium-sized. The genes are TRBV6-1 and TRBJ2-3; possible D gene TRBD1, 5 bases. The CDR3 sequence is 14 residues long. Trimming took 5 bases from V and 6 from J, leaving 15 bases between them. Germline assignment: CDR1 MNHNS and CDR2 SASEGT. The CDR3 DNA is TGTGCCAGCAGTCTTCAGGGAAATGGGGATACGCAGTATTTT. This gives the protein CASSLQGNGDTQYF.

V and J are TRBV12-3 or TRBV12-4 and TRBJ2-3; D is unclear. Between the trimmed V and J ends, which lost 7 bases and 4 bases, there was a span of 21 bases. The CDR3 covers 16 residues. CDR3 DNA sequence: TGTGCCAGCATTCGGAAATTGACAAGGCTCGCAGATACGCAGTATTTT. As protein: CASIRKLTRLADTQYF.

This clonotype has a handful of counts. A read error may be the cause here, since a much bigger clone is one base away. Since no conserved phenylalanine or tryptophan closes the CDR3, a read error is the likely cause. This chain joins TRBV19 and TRBJ1-1; a weak D match, TRBD1 (6 bases). CDR1 is LNHDA, CDR2 SQIVND, per germline (reference sequence). The germline V and J ends were trimmed by 5 bases and 3 bases, with 13 bases remaining between them. The length of the CDR3 is 14 residues. The CDR3 DNA is TGTGCCAGTAGTTTCGCCCAGGGGCACACTGAAGCTTTCCTT. This translates into CASSFAQGHTEAFL.

With regard to this clonotype: Sequence at one end of the junction differs from germline and may be a read error. The chain carries TRBV9 and TRBJ2-1; D remains unclear. The CDR3 covers 11 residues. Germline loops: CDR1 SGDLS, CDR2 YYNGEE. As DNA, the CDR3 is TGTGCCTGCAGCCTCCTGGATGAGCAGTTCTTC. Translation gives CACSLLDEQFF.

This clonotype came up a few times. This chain links TRBV7-8 with TRBJ2-7; TRBD1 matches at 8 bases. Germline CDR1 reads SGHVS; CDR2 reads FQNEAQ. Trimming removed 1 base from V and 5 bases from J; junction bases left unmatched: 13. The CDR3 runs 17 residues. CDR3 sequence (DNA): TGTGCCAGCAGCTTAGGGGGTGGGACAGGCCGATTAGACGAGCAGTACTTC. Translated, it gives CASSLGGGTGRLDEQYF.

The V gene is TRBV20-1, the J gene TRBJ1-5, with unresolved D. The V and J ends lost 2 bases and 6 bases respectively, with 14 bases between them. Germline-derived CDR1 and CDR2 are DFQATT and SNEGSKA (reference sequence). This CDR3 is built from 14 residues. CDR3 bases: TGCAGTGCTAGAAGAGGAAACCGCGGTCAGCCCCAGCATTTT. This sequence encodes CSARRGNRGQPQHF.

Within the sample, this clonotype is large. The rearrangement links TRBV2 to TRBJ1-3; TRBD1 aligns across 7 bases. This CDR3 comprises 15 residues. Losses at the gene ends were 3 bases for V and 2 bases for J; bases not matched to a gene: 4. Germline V gene data show CDR1 as SNHLY and CDR2 as FYNNEI. CDR3 loop: CASSESTGTGNTIYF. CDR3 in DNA: TGTGCCAGCAGTGAGTCGACAGGGACTGGAAACACCATATATTTT.

In its sample, this clonotype is medium-sized (0.01 to 0.1%). This chain uses TRBV11-2 with TRBJ2-4, with 8 bases identical to TRBD2. J lost 2 bases, V lost 3 bases, and 6 bases had no gene match. The CDR3 covers 16 residues. The germline V gene has CDR1 SGHAT and CDR2 FQNNGV. The CDR3 DNA follows: TGTGCCAGCAGCTTTAGGAGCGGGGGATCCAAAAACATTCAGTACTTC. Its translation: CASSFRSGGSKNIQYF.

Judged by abundance, this clonotype is medium-sized. V usage is TRBV6-1 and J usage is TRBJ2-5; D tentatively fits TRBD1 or TRBD2 (5 bases each). V was trimmed by 5 bases and J by 7 bases, leaving 17 bases between them. The CDR3 is 14 amino acids. Germline V CDR1 and CDR2: MNHNS, SASEGT. CDR3 DNA sequence: TGTGCCAGCAGTACGGGGACGGGAAAGGGGACCCAGTACTTC. This translates into CASSTGTGKGTQYF.

Sample share makes this clonotype large. The V and J genes are TRBV7-2 and TRBJ2-1; D is unclear. V gave up 4 bases and J gave up 6 bases, with 7 bases separating them. This CDR3 spans 12 amino acids. Germline V gene sequence: CDR1 SGHTA, CDR2 FQGNSA. The CDR3 DNA is TGTGCCAGCAGCTCTGCCCGCAATGAGCAGTTCTTC. Translation gives CASSSARNEQFF.

Comment on this clonotype: An end of the junction does not agree with germline; a read error may underlie this. The genes are TRBV20-1 and TRBJ1-1, with D possibly matching TRBD1 (6 bases). Germline lookup yields CDR1 DFQATT and CDR2 SNEGSKA (reference sequence). This CDR3 contains 12 residues. CDR3 nucleotide sequence: TGCAGTGCTAGAGAAGGGGGGGCTGAAGTTTCCTTT. Translation gives CSAREGGAEVSF.

As concerns this clonotype: A much larger clone lies a single base off, so this may be a read error. The V gene is TRBV9, the J gene TRBJ2-1; D call uncertain. V gave up 4 bases and J gave up 5 bases, with 16 bases separating them. CDR3 size: 15 residues. The germline CDR1 and CDR2 sequences are SGDLS and YYNGEE. CDR3 sequence (DNA): TGTGCCAGCAGCCCTCACCCTCAGAGTGACAATGAGCAGTTCTTC. Translating gives CASSPHPQSDNEQFF.

This clonotype was seen a few times. This chain uses TRBV12-5 with TRBJ2-1; D gene uncertain. The ends were cut back, 5 bases at V and 10 bases at J, with 6 bases in the middle. Germline lookup yields CDR1 LGHNT and CDR2 FRNRAP. The CDR3 consists of 10 residues. The CDR3 spells CASGPLEQFF. CDR3 DNA sequence: TGTGCTAGTGGTCCCCTAGAGCAGTTCTTC. Full variable domain (missing parts from reference TRBV12-5 and TRBJ2-1): DARVTQTPRHKVTEMGQEVTMRCQPILGHNTVFWYRQTMMQGLELLAYFRNRAPLDDSGMPKDRFSAEMPDATLATLKIQPSEPRDSAVYFCASGPLEQFFGPGTRLTVL.

By share, this clonotype ranks as medium-sized. The chain is built from TRBV2 and TRBJ1-1, with D unclear. The CDR3 is 14 amino acids. The V and J ends lost 4 bases and 1 base respectively, with 10 bases between them. CDR1 is SNHLY, CDR2 FYNNEI, per germline. The CDR3 nucleotides are TGTGCCAGCAGTGGTGCTATAGGGAACACTGAAGCTTTCTTT. This translates into CASSGAIGNTEAFF.

This clonotype was recorded at least ten times. V and J are TRBV7-2 and TRBJ1-1; 7 bases are a match to TRBD1. Germline trimming cut 0 bases from V and 1 base from J; bases unmatched to any gene: 2. Per the germline V gene, CDR1 is SGHTA and CDR2 is FQGNSA. This CDR3 region has 15 residues. The DNA for the CDR3 is TGTGCCAGCAGCTTAGCGGGGACAGCGAACACTGAAGCTTTCTTT. It encodes CASSLAGTANTEAFF.

Of note for this clonotype: One end of the junction varies from germline; a read error may be responsible. The V call is TRBV5-1, the J call TRBJ2-3; D is undetermined. Germline CDR1 SGHRS, CDR2 YFSETQ. There are 14 residues in the CDR3. CDR3 nucleotide sequence: TGCGCCGGCAGTCTCCTGACCGAGGCGGACACGCAGTATTTT. This gives the protein CAGSLLTEADTQYF.

By its share, this clonotype is medium-sized (0.01 to 0.1%). The rearrangement links TRBV7-3 to TRBJ2-1; TRBD2 agrees at 7 bases. V dropped 6 bases and J dropped 9; count of bases not matched to a gene: 11. There are 14 residues in the CDR3. The germline V gene encodes CDR1 SGHTA and CDR2 FQGTGA. As DNA, the CDR3 is TGTGCCAGCAGTCCCCACCAACTAGCGCCTGAGCAGTTCTTC. Amino acids: CASSPHQLAPEQFF.

This clonotype was detected a few times. A much larger clone sits a single nucleotide away, making a read error possible. The chain uses TRBV3-1 and TRBJ2-7, with 8 nucleotides matching TRBD1. This CDR3 is 15 amino acids long. Germline loops: CDR1 LGHDT, CDR2 YNNKEL (reference sequence). The chain's CDR3 is CTSSQLPGQVYEQYF. CDR3 sequence (DNA): TGTACCAGCAGCCAGTTACCGGGACAGGTCTACGAGCAGTACTTC.

Notes on this clonotype: A junction boundary mismatches the germline segment, possibly from a read error. This chain links TRBV20-1 with TRBJ2-2; tentative D call: TRBD1 (6 bases). The germline V gene encodes CDR1 DFQATT and CDR2 SNEGSKA (reference sequence). There are 12 residues in the CDR3. The CDR3 sequence is CSALRGTGELLF. CDR3 nucleotide sequence: TGCAGTGCTCTCAGGGGCACCGGGGAGCTGCTTTTT.

This clonotype was recorded once. No conserved phenylalanine or tryptophan ends this CDR3, so it is likely a read error. The rearrangement uses TRBV6-1 and TRBJ1-6; 9 nucleotides align to TRBD1. Germline lookup yields CDR1 MNHNS and CDR2 SASEGT. This CDR3 has 14 amino acids. CDR3 in DNA: TGTACCAGCAGAAGACAGGGGGAGAATTCACCCCTCCACTCT. Translated: CTSRRQGENSPLHS.

Regarding this clonotype: A single base separates this from a much larger clone, so it may be a read error. CDR3 region: CAIRNGDHYEQYF. CDR3 DNA: TGTGCCATCAGAAATGGGGACCACTACGAGCAGTACTTC. This rearrangement joins TRBV10-3 to TRBJ2-7; D is tentatively TRBD1 or TRBD2 (5 bases each). V shed 6 bases and J shed 3 bases, with 12 bases lying between them. The length of the CDR3 is 13 residues. Per the germline V gene, CDR1 is ENHRY and CDR2 is SYGVKD.

As regards this clonotype: An end of the junction differs from the germline gene, which may be a read error. The J gene is TRBJ1-1, the V gene TRBV2; a possible D gene is TRBD1 (5 bases). The CDR3 has 13 residues. The germline CDR1 and CDR2 sequences are SNHLY and FYNNEI. This CDR3 reads CASSGRGRLGPSF. The CDR3, as DNA: TGTGCCAGCAGTGGACGGGGACGATTAGGACCTTCCTTT.